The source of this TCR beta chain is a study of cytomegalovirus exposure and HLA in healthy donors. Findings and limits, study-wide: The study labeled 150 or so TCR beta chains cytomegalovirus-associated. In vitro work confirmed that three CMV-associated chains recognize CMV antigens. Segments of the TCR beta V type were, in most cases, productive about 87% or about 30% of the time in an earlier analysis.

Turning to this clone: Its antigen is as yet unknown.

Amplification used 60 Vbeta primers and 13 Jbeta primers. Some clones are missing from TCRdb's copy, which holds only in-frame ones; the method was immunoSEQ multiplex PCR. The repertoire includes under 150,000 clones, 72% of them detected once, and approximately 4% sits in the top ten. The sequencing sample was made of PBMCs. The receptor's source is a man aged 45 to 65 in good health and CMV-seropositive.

CDR3 loop: CASSSRQGRVEQYF. The CDR3 coding sequence is TGTGCCAGCAGCTCAAGACAGGGTAGGGTCGAGCAGTACTTC. The V gene is TRBV13, the J gene TRBJ2-7; the match to TRBD1 covers 7 bases. Losses at the gene ends were 4 bases for V and 6 bases for J; bases not matched to a gene: 9. The CDR3 consists of 14 residues. Per germline, CDR1 PRHDT and CDR2 FYEKMQ (reference sequence).